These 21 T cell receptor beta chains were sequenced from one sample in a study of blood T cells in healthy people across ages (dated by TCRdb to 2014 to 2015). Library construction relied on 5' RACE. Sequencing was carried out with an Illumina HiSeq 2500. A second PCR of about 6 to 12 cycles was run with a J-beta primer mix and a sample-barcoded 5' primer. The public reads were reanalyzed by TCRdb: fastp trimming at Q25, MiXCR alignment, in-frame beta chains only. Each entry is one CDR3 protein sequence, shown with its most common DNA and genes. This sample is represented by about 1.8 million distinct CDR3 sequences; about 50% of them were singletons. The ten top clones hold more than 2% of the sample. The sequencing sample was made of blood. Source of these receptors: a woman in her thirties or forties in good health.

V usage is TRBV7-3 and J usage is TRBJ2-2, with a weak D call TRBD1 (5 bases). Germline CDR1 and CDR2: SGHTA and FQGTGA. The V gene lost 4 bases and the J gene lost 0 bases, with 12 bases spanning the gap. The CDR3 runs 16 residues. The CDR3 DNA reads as TGTGCCAGCAGCTCCCAAGACAGTTCGAACACCGGGGAGCTGTTTTTT. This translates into CASSSQDSSNTGELFF.

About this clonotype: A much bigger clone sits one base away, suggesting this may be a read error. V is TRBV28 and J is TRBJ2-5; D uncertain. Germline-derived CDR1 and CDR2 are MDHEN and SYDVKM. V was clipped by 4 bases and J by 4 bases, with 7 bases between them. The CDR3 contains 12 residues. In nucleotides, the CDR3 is TGTGCCAGCAGTTGGACGAGAGAGACCCAGTACTTC. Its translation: CASSWTRETQYF.

The DNA for the CDR3 is TGCAGCGTTTCATACAGAGCCTACGAGCAGTACTTC. Translated: CSVSYRAYEQYF. This chain connects TRBV29-1 to TRBJ2-7; no clear D gene. CDR1 is SQVTM, CDR2 ANQGSEA, per germline. Trimming shortened V by 5 bases and J by 2 bases, and 10 bases separated the two germline ends. This CDR3 has 12 amino acids.

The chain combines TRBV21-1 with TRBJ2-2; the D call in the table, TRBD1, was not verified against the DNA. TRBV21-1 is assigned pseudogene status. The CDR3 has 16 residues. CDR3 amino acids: CASSPIGRGNTGELFF. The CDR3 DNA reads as TGTGCCAGCAGCCCGATAGGACGGGGCAACACCGGGGAGCTGTTTTTT.

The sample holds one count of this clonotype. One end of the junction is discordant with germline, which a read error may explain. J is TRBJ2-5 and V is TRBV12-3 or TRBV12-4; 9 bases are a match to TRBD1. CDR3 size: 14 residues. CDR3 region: CASSAGQGVETRYF. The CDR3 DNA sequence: TGTGCCAGCAGTGCGGGACAGGGAGTCGAGACCCGGTACTTC.

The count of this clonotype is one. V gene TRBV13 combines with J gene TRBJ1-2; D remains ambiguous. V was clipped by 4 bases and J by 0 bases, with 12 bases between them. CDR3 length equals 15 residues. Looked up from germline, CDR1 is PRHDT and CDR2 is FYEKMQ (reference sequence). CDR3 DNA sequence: TGTGCCAGCAGCTCTCCAATGGCCACTAACTATGGCTACACCTTC. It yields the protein CASSSPMATNYGYTF.

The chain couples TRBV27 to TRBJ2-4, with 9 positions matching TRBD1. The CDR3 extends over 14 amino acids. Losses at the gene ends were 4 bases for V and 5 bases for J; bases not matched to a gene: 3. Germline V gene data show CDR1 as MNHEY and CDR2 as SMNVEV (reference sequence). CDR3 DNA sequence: TGTGCCAGCAGTTGGCGGACAGGGGAAAACATTCAGTACTTC. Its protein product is CASSWRTGENIQYF.

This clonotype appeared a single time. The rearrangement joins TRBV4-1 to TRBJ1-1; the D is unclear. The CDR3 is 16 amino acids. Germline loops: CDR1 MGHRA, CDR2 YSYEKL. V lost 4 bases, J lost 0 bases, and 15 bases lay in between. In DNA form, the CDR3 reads TGCGCCAGCAGCCTAAATTCTGTCAGCTTGAACACTGAAGCTTTCTTT. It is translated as CASSLNSVSLNTEAFF.

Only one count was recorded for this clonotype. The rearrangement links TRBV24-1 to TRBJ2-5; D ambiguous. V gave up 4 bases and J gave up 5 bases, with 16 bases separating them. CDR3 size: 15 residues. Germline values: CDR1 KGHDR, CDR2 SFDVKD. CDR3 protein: CATSDPSNKDETQYF. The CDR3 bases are TGTGCCACCAGTGACCCAAGTAATAAGGACGAGACCCAGTACTTC.

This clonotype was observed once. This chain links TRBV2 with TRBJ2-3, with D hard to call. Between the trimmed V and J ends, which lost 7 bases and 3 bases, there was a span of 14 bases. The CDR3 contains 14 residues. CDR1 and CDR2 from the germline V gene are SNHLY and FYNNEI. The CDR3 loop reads CASKADGGTDTQYF. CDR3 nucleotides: TGTGCCAGCAAAGCAGACGGTGGAACAGATACGCAGTATTTT.

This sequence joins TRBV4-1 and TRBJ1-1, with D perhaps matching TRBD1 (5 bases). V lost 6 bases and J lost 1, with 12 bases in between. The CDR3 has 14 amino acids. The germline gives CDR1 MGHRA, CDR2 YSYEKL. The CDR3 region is CASSLGVGNTEAFF. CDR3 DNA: TGCGCCAGCAGTCTGGGGGTTGGGAACACTGAAGCTTTCTTT.

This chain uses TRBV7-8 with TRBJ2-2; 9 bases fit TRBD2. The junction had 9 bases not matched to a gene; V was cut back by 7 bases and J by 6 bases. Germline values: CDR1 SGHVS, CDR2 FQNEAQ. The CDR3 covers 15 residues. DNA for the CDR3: TGTGCCAGCACCCTTCGCGGGGGGGCCGCCGGGGAGCTGTTTTTT. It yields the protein CASTLRGGAAGELFF. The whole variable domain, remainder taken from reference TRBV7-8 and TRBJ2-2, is GAGVSQSPRYKVAKRGQDVALRCDPISGHVSLFWYQQALGQGPEFLTYFQNEAQLDKSGLPSDRFFAERPEGSVSTLKIQRTQQEDSAVYLCASTLRGGAAGELFFGEGSRLTVL.

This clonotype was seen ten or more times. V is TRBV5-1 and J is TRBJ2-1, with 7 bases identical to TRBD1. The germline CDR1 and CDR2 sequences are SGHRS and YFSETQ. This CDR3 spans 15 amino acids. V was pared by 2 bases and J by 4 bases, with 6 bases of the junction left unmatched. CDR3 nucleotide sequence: TGCGCCAGCAGCTTTCCTCGGGACAGTTACAATGAGCAGTTCTTC. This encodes CASSFPRDSYNEQFF.

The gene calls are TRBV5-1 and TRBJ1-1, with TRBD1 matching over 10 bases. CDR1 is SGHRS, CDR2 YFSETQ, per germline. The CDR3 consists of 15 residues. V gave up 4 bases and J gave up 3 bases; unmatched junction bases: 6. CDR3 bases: TGCGCCAGCAGCAAGGGACAGGGGTGGTACACTGAAGCTTTCTTT. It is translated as CASSKGQGWYTEAFF.

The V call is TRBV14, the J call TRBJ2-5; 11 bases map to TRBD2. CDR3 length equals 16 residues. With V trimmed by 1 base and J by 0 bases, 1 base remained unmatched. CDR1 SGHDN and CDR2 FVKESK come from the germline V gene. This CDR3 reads CASSQGLAGYQETQYF. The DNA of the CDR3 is TGTGCCAGCAGCCAAGGACTAGCGGGGTACCAAGAGACCCAGTACTTC.

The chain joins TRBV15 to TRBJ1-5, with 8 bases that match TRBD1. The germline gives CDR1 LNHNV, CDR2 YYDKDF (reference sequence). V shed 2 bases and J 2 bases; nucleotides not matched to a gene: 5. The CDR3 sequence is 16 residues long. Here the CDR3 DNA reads TGTGCCACCAGCAGAAGACAGGGGTATGGCAATCAGCCCCAGCATTTT. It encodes CATSRRQGYGNQPQHF.

CDR3 DNA sequence: TGTGCCAGCAGCCAAGACGTTACTCACTCTGGGGCCAACGTCCTGACTTTC. Translated, it gives CASSQDVTHSGANVLTF. The gene calls are TRBV14 and TRBJ2-6; no clear D. The CDR3 has 17 amino acids. Trimming stripped 0 bases from V and 0 bases from J, with 9 bases between. CDR1 SGHDN and CDR2 FVKESK come from the germline V gene.

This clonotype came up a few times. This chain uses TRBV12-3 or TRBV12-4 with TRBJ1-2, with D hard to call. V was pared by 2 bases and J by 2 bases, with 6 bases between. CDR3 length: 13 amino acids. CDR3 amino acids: CASSLSQNYGYTF. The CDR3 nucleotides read TGTGCCAGCAGTTTATCCCAGAACTATGGCTACACCTTC.

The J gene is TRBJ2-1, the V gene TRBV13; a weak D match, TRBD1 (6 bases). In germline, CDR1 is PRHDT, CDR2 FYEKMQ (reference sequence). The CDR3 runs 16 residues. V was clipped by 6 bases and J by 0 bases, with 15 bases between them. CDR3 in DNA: TGTGCCAGCAGTTCGAGGGGCAGGGGCTCCTACAATGAGCAGTTCTTC. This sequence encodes CASSSRGRGSYNEQFF.

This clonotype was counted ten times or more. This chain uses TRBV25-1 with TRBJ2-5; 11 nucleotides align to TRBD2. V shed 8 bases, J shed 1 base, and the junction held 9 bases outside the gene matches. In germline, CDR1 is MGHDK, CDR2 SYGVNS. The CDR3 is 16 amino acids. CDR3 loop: CASVPGLAESQETQYF. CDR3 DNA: TGTGCCAGCGTCCCGGGACTAGCGGAGAGCCAAGAGACCCAGTACTTC.

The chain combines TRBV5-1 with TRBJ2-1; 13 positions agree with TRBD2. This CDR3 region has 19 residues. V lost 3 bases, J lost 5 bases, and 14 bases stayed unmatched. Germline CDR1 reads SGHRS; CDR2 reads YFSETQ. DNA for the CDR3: TGCGCCAGCAGCTGGAGACTAGCGGGGGGCCGAGGTGGTGACAATGAGCAGTTCTTC. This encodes CASSWRLAGGRGGDNEQFF.